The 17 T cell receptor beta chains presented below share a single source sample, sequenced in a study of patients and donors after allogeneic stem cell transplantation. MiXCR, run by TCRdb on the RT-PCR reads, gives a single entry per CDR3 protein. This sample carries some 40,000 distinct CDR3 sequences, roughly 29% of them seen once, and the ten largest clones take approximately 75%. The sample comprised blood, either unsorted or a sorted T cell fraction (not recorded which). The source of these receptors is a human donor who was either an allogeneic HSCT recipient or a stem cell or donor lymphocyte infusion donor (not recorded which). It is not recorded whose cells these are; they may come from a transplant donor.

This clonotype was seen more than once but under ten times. As DNA, the CDR3 is TGTGCCAGCAGTTTAGCGCGGCAAGGCGGCTACACCTTC. Amino acids: CASSLARQGGYTF. The V call is TRBV12-3 or TRBV12-4, the J call TRBJ1-2; D is ambiguous. The CDR3 runs 13 residues. Trimming took 0 bases from V and 8 from J, leaving 10 bases between them.

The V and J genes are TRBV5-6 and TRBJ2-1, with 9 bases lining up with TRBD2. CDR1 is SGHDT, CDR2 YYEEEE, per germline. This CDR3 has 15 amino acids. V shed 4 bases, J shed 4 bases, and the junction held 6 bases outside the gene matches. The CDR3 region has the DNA TGTGCCAGCAGCGAAGGTGGACTAGCGTACAATGAGCAGTTCTTC. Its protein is CASSEGGLAYNEQFF.

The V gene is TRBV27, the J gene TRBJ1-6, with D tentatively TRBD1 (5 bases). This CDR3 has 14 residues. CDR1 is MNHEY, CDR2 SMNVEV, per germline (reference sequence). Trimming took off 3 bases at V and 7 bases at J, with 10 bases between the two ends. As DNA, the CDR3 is TGTGCCAGCAGTTTCCGGGACCAAAATTCACCCCTCCACTTT. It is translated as CASSFRDQNSPLHF.

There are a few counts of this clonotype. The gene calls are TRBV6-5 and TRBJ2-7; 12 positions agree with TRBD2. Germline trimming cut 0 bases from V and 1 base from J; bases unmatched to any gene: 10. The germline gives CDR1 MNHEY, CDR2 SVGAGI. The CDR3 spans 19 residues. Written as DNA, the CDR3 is TGTGCCAGCAGTTACTCGAGCTCTCGGACTAGCGGGAAATCCTACGAGCAGTACTTC. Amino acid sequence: CASSYSSSRTSGKSYEQYF.

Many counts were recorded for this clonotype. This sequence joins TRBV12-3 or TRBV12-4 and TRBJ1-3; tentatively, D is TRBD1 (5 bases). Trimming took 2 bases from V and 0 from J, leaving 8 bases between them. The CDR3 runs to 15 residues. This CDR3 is CASSLSRASGNTIYF. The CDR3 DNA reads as TGTGCCAGCAGTTTATCCAGGGCCTCTGGAAACACCATATATTTT.

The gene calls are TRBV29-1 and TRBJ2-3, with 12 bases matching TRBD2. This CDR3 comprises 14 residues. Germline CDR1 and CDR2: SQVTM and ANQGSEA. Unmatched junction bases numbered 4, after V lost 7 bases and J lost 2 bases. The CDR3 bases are TGCAGCGCCGGGACTAGCGGGTACACAGATACGCAGTATTTT. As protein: CSAGTSGYTDTQYF.

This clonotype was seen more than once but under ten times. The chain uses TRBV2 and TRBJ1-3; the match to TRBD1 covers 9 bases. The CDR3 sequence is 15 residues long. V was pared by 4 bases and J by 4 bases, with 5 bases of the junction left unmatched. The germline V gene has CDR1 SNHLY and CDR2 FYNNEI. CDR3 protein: CASSAGTGPGNTIYF. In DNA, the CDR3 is TGTGCCAGCAGTGCCGGGACAGGGCCCGGAAACACCATATATTTT. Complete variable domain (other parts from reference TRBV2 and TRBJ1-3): EPEVTQTPSHQVTQMGQEVILRCVPISNHLYFYWYRQILGQKVEFLVSFYNNEISEKSEIFDDQFSVERPDGSNFTLKIRSTKLEDSAMYFCASSAGTGPGNTIYFGEGSWLTVV.

The CDR3 DNA sequence: TGTGCCAGCAGCGTACTCGGGACAGATCAAGAGACCCAGTACTTC. Translation gives CASSVLGTDQETQYF. This chain connects TRBV7-6 to TRBJ2-5, with 7 bases lining up with TRBD1. With V trimmed by 5 bases and J by 2 bases, 8 bases remained unmatched. From germline, CDR1 is SGHVS and CDR2 FNYEAQ. This CDR3 contains 15 residues.

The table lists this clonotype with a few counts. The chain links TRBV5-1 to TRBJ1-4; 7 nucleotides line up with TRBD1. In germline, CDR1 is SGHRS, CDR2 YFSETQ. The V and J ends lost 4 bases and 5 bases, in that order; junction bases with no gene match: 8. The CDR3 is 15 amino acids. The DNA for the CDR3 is TGCGCCAGCAGCAGCTGGACAGGAGAAAATGAAAAACTGTTTTTT. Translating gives CASSSWTGENEKLFF.

CDR3 nucleotide sequence: TGCAGTGCGGTGGGCTTGGGACTTTACGAGCAGTACTTC. This gives the protein CSAVGLGLYEQYF. The chain recombines TRBV20-1 with TRBJ2-7; D is perhaps TRBD2 (6 bases). The CDR3 contains 13 residues. V lost 6 bases, J lost 4 bases, and 16 bases lay in between. The germline V gene encodes CDR1 DFQATT and CDR2 SNEGSKA (reference sequence).

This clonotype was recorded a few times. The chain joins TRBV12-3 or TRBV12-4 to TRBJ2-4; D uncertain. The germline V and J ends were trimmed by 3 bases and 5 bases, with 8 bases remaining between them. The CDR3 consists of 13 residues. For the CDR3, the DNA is TGTGCCAGCAGTTTGTCAGACCAAAACATTCAGTACTTC. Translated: CASSLSDQNIQYF.

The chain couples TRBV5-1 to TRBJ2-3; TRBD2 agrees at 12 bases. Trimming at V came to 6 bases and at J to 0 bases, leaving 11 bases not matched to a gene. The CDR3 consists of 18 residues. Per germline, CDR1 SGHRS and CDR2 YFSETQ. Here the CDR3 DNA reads TGCGCCAGCAACTCCCGGACTAGCGGGATTCCTAGCACAGATACGCAGTATTTT. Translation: CASNSRTSGIPSTDTQYF.

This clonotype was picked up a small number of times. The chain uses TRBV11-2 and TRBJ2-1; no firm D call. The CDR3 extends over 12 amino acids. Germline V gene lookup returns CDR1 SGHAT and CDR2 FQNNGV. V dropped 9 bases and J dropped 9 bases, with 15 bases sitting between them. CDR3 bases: TGTGCCAGTCGACTCCAGATGACTGAGCAGTTCTTC. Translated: CASRLQMTEQFF. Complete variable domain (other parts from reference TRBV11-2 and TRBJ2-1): EAGVAQSPRYKIIEKRQSVAFWCNPISGHATLYWYQQILGQGPKLLIQFQNNGVVDDSQLPKDRFSAERLKGVDSTLKIQPAKLEDSAVYLCASRLQMTEQFFGPGTRLTVL.

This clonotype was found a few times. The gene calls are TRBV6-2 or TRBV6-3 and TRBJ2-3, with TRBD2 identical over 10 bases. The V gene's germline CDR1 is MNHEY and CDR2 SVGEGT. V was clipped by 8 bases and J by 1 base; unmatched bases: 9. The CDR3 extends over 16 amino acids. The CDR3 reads CASSPNLAGGTDTQYF. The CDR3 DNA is TGTGCCAGCTCACCCAATCTAGCGGGAGGCACAGATACGCAGTATTTT.

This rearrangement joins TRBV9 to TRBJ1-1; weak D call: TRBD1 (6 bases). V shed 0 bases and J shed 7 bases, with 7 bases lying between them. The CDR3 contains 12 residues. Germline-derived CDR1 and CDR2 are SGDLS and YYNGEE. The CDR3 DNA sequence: TGTGCCAGCAGCGTAGAACAGGGTGAAGCTTTCTTT. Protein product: CASSVEQGEAFF.

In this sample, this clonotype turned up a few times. The chain's CDR3 is CASSQSQGRTEAFF. The DNA for the CDR3 is TGCGCCAGCAGCCAATCTCAGGGGAGAACTGAAGCTTTCTTT. The J gene is TRBJ1-1, the V gene TRBV4-3, with a weak D call TRBD1 (6 bases). There are 14 residues in the CDR3. Germline V lookup: CDR1 LGHNA, CDR2 YSLEER. V lost 2 bases and J 5 bases, leaving 12 bases between the germline ends.

This CDR3 reads CASSHSGQLSYEQYF. The CDR3 DNA follows: TGTGCCAGCAGCCATAGCGGACAACTCTCCTACGAGCAGTACTTC. This chain links TRBV7-9 with TRBJ2-7; D might be TRBD2 (6 bases). Trimming removed 5 bases at V and 0 bases at J, with 14 bases between. Germline V gene sequence: CDR1 SEHNR, CDR2 FQNEAQ (reference sequence). The CDR3 loop spans 15 amino acids.